This T cell receptor beta chain was recorded in a study of PD-L1 blockade in urothelial cancer. About the research overall: Males with bladder-origin urothelial cancer made up about 85% of the roughly 29 patients. Investigators checked blood 3 weeks (second dose) and 6 weeks after treatment start.

Some clones are missing from TCRdb's copy, which holds only in-frame ones; the method was immunoSEQ multiplex PCR. The sample has some 71,000 clones, around 85% seen once. Notes on the study in general: By 3 weeks, tumor-associated blood clones had expanded more in durable-benefit patients.

CDR1 and CDR2 from the germline V gene are SGDLS and YYNGEE. CDR3 length: 17 residues. The ends lost 0 bases at V and 5 bases at J; junction bases unmatched: 6. Time point indicated: pretreatment peripheral blood. On this clone: Antigen specificity is unknown.

The rearrangement joins TRBV9 to TRBJ2-1; 12 positions match TRBD2. This clonotype was obtained from a man aged 60 to 69 with urothelial cancer. The sequences come from PBMCs, collected around atezolizumab (anti-PD-L1) treatment. The CDR3 nucleotides are TGTGCCAGCAGCGTAGGGGCTAGCGGGGGGGTAGACAATGAGCAGTTCTTC. Its translation is CASSVGASGGVDNEQFF.